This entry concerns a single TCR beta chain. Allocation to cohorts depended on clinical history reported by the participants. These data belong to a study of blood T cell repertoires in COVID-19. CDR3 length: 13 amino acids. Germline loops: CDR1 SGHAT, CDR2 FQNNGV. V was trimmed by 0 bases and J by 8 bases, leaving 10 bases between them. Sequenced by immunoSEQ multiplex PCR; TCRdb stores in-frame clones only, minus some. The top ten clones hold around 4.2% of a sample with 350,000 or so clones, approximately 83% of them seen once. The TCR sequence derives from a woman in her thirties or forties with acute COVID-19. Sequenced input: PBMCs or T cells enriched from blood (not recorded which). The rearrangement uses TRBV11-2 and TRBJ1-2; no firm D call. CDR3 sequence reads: CASSLEPPGGYTF. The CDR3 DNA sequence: TGTGCCAGCAGCTTAGAACCCCCGGGAGGCTACACCTTC.